The 26 T cell receptor beta chains reported below all come from one sample, sequenced in a study of Graves' ophthalmopathy and Graves' hyperthyroidism. From RNA, the CDR3 regions of TCR beta chains were amplified and sequenced. After a first-round RT-PCR with HTBI primers, a second-round multiplex PCR was run. TCRdb re-called the multiplex PCR reads with MiXCR, one entry per CDR3 protein. The sample includes around 600,000 distinct CDR3 sequences, under 50% of them seen just once. Sequencing was done on a sample of peripheral blood. These TCRs come from an adult man with Graves' ophthalmopathy.

In this sample, this clonotype turned up a few times. The rearrangement links TRBV7-8 to TRBJ2-2; D not resolved. V shed 5 bases and J shed 0 bases, with 10 bases lying between them. This CDR3 comprises 15 residues. CDR1 SGHVS and CDR2 FQNEAQ come from the germline V gene. The CDR3 DNA reads as TGTGCCAGCAGCGCGTTCAGATCGAACACCGGGGAGCTGTTTTTT. Protein sequence: CASSAFRSNTGELFF.

J is TRBJ2-5 and V is TRBV4-1; 7 bases fit TRBD1. The CDR3 is 18 amino acids. Germline CDR1 is MGHRA and CDR2 is YSYEKL. With V trimmed by 4 bases and J by 0 bases, 14 bases remained unmatched. CDR3 nucleotides: TGCGCCAGCAGCCTCGGAAGACAGACAGGGCCGTACCAAGAGACCCAGTACTTC. It yields the protein CASSLGRQTGPYQETQYF.

The chain recombines TRBV9 with TRBJ2-2; a weak D match, TRBD2 (6 bases). The V gene lost 7 bases and the J gene lost 4 bases, with 17 bases spanning the gap. Germline V gene lookup returns CDR1 SGDLS and CDR2 YYNGEE. The CDR3 extends over 15 amino acids. CDR3 sequence (DNA): TGTGCCAGCTCACCAGCGGGCCCCGGCACCGGGGAGCTGTTTTTT. Encoded protein: CASSPAGPGTGELFF. Full variable domain (missing parts from reference TRBV9 and TRBJ2-2): DSGVTQTPKHLITATGQRVTLRCSPRSGDLSVYWYQQSLDQGLQFLIQYYNGEERAKGNILERFSAQQFPDLHSELNLSSLELGDSALYFCASSPAGPGTGELFFGEGSRLTVL.

The chain recombines TRBV12-3 or TRBV12-4 with TRBJ2-7, with 9 bases identical to TRBD1. After removal of 8 bases from V and 9 bases from J, the junction contained 14 bases not matched to a gene. The CDR3 length is 14 residues. In DNA form, the CDR3 reads TGTGCCAGCTCTATCGTCCCGGGACAGGGTAGGCAGTACTTC. Its protein is CASSIVPGQGRQYF.

The sample holds many counts of this clonotype. The chain links TRBV10-3 to TRBJ2-7; 9 bases align to TRBD2. Trimming took 0 bases from V and 5 from J; bases not matched to a gene: 5. CDR3 size: 15 residues. Germline V gene sequence: CDR1 ENHRY, CDR2 SYGVKD. This CDR3 is CAISESSGSFHEQYF. The CDR3 bases are TGTGCCATCAGTGAGTCTAGCGGGAGTTTCCACGAGCAGTACTTC.

This clonotype was seen at least ten times. This chain uses TRBV9 with TRBJ2-7; D unclear. This CDR3 region has 17 residues. Germline loops: CDR1 SGDLS, CDR2 YYNGEE. Trimming took off 1 base at V and 3 bases at J, with 20 bases between the two ends. This CDR3 reads CASSVRRDRQTSYEQYF. The CDR3 nucleotides are TGTGCCAGCAGCGTACGGCGCGATAGGCAGACCAGCTACGAGCAGTACTTC.

The count of this clonotype is one. One end of the junction does not line up with germline, which may come from a read error. V gene TRBV24-1 combines with J gene TRBJ1-2, with 7 nucleotides matching TRBD1. The length of the CDR3 is 15 residues. Germline V gives CDR1 KGHDR, CDR2 SFDVKD. The CDR3 coding sequence is TGTGCCGTCCCCGGAAGGCGCAGGGGGACCTATGGCCACACCTTC. This encodes CAVPGRRRGTYGHTF.

The chain uses TRBV9 and TRBJ2-7, with D perhaps TRBD1 or TRBD2 (5 bases each). Deletions cut 4 bases from V and 5 bases from J, with 13 bases between. This CDR3 spans 13 amino acids. Looked up from germline, CDR1 is SGDLS and CDR2 is YYNGEE. The CDR3 here is CASSSGTLHEQYF. CDR3 sequence (DNA): TGTGCCAGCAGCTCCGGGACCCTCCACGAGCAGTACTTC.

The sample holds many counts of this clonotype. This chain links TRBV19 with TRBJ1-2; D may be TRBD1 (6 bases). The germline V gene encodes CDR1 LNHDA and CDR2 SQIVND (reference sequence). The CDR3 extends over 13 amino acids. Between the trimmed V and J ends, which lost 4 bases and 6 bases, there was a span of 12 bases. CDR3 region: CASSTGNRDGYTF. The DNA for the CDR3 is TGTGCCAGTAGTACCGGGAACAGGGATGGCTACACCTTC.

As concerns this clonotype: The junction departs from the called germline gene at one end, perhaps through a read error. J is TRBJ2-6 and V is TRBV29-1, with 7 positions matching TRBD1. From germline, CDR1 is SQVTM and CDR2 ANQGSEA. The CDR3 runs 11 residues. The CDR3 sequence is CSAATGSTEAF. The CDR3 bases are TGCAGCGCCGCGACAGGGAGCACTGAAGCTTTC.

The V gene is TRBV12-3 or TRBV12-4, the J gene TRBJ2-5; perhaps TRBD2 as D (5 bases). With 7 bases removed from V and 9 bases from J, the gap between germline ends came to 21 bases. The CDR3 is made up of 14 amino acids. The CDR3 coding sequence is TGTGCCAGCATTGAAGTGGGATACGGGGAGTCCCAGTACTTC. Its protein product is CASIEVGYGESQYF.

This clonotype was recorded many times. The CDR3 DNA is TGTGCCACCAGCAGGACAGGAGCCGGCCCGAACACTGAAGCTTTCTTT. It is translated as CATSRTGAGPNTEAFF. V gene TRBV15 combines with J gene TRBJ1-1; D perhaps matches TRBD1 (6 bases). With 3 bases removed from V and 1 base from J, the gap between germline ends came to 15 bases. This CDR3 has 16 amino acids. The germline gives CDR1 LNHNV, CDR2 YYDKDF (reference sequence).

This clonotype was found a few times. The chain uses TRBV19 and TRBJ1-3, with 11 nucleotides matching TRBD1. The germline CDR1 and CDR2 sequences are LNHDA and SQIVND (reference sequence). Trimming cost V 6 bases and J 1 base; bases outside gene matches: 14. The length of the CDR3 is 19 residues. CDR3 in amino acids: CASSRSGTGGHSSGNTIYF. CDR3 DNA: TGTGCCAGTAGCAGATCCGGGACAGGGGGTCACTCGTCTGGAAACACCATATATTTT.

Concerning this clonotype: This sequence may be a read error, since a much larger clone differs from it by one base. V is TRBV2 and J is TRBJ2-2; TRBD2 matches 8 bases. The CDR3 consists of 18 residues. The germline CDR1 and CDR2 sequences are SNHLY and FYNNEI. CDR3 in DNA: TGTTCCAGCAGTCTCAACCCCACTAGCGGCAACATCACCGGGGAGCTGTTTTTT. Its protein product is CSSSLNPTSGNITGELFF.

This clonotype appeared many times. The V and J genes are TRBV15 and TRBJ1-1; unclear D gene. The CDR3 is made up of 13 amino acids. CDR1 LNHNV and CDR2 YYDKDF come from the germline V gene (reference sequence). The ends were cut back, 2 bases at V and 4 bases at J, with 8 bases in the middle. DNA of the CDR3: TGTGCCACCAGCAGACCGTCTGGCACTGAAGCTTTCTTT. It yields the protein CATSRPSGTEAFF.

Many counts were recorded for this clonotype. The chain recombines TRBV6-1 with TRBJ1-2; D is undetermined. The V end lost 7 bases, the J end lost 4 bases, and 10 bases lay between the germline ends. The CDR3 is 12 amino acids. Germline values: CDR1 MNHNS, CDR2 SASEGT. The CDR3 sequence: CASNGRSYGYTF. In nucleotides, the CDR3 is TGTGCCAGCAACGGGCGAAGCTATGGCTACACCTTC.

A remark on this clonotype: The junction and the germline gene differ at one end; a read error may be behind it. The V call is TRBV10-3, the J call TRBJ1-5, with D maybe TRBD1 (6 bases). This CDR3 has 13 amino acids. CDR1 is ENHRY, CDR2 SYGVKD, per germline. The CDR3 loop is CASSYRVAQPQHF. CDR3 DNA: TGTGCCAGCAGTTACAGGGTGGCTCAGCCCCAGCATTTT.

This sequence joins TRBV20-1 and TRBJ2-7; D remains ambiguous. Germline CDR1 and CDR2: DFQATT and SNEGSKA (reference sequence). The V and J ends lost 0 bases and 9 bases respectively, with 9 bases between them. The CDR3 sequence is 11 residues long. CDR3 residues: CSARDGRSQYF. CDR3 nucleotides: TGCAGTGCTAGAGACGGTCGTTCGCAGTACTTC.

This clonotype was detected ten times or more. V usage is TRBV7-2 and J usage is TRBJ1-1, with no clear D. Trimming pared 3 bases from V and 11 bases from J, leaving 16 bases between. This CDR3 has 13 residues. CDR1 and CDR2 (germline): SGHTA, FQGNSA. CDR3 loop: CASSLRTQPPAFF. DNA of the CDR3: TGTGCCAGCAGCTTGCGGACCCAGCCACCGGCTTTCTTT.

The V call is TRBV12-3 or TRBV12-4, the J call TRBJ1-1; D gene uncertain. This CDR3 region has 12 residues. The germline V and J ends were trimmed by 5 bases and 8 bases, with 12 bases remaining between them. Written as DNA, the CDR3 is TGTGCCAGCAGTGCCGGCAGGCACGAAGCTTTCTTT. It is translated as CASSAGRHEAFF.

This clonotype was seen ten or more times. This chain uses TRBV7-2 with TRBJ1-2, with D possibly being TRBD1 (5 bases). Germline lookup yields CDR1 SGHTA and CDR2 FQGNSA. CDR3 size: 16 residues. Trimming took off 1 base at V and 8 bases at J, with 20 bases between the two ends. In DNA, the CDR3 is TGTGCCAGCAGCTTAGACCCTGGGGTCCGGGGCGAAGGCTACACCTTC. It encodes CASSLDPGVRGEGYTF. Based on the CDR3 plus reference TRBV7-2 and TRBJ1-2, the full variable domain is GAGVSQSPSNKVTEKGKDVELRCDPISGHTALYWYRQSLGQGLEFLIYFQGNSAPDKSGLPSDRFSAERTGGSVSTLTIQRTQQEDSAVYLCASSLDPGVRGEGYTFGSGTRLTVV.

Concerning this clonotype: The CDR3 does not close with the conserved phenylalanine or tryptophan, likely indicating a read error. For the CDR3, the DNA is TGTGCCAGCAGTGCCTGGGGTACACAATATAGCAATCAGCCCCAGCATCTT. This codes for CASSAWGTQYSNQPQHL. The V call is TRBV2, the J call TRBJ1-5; D remains ambiguous. V was cut by 4 bases and J by 0 bases, with 16 bases left in between. The CDR3 sequence is 17 residues long. The germline V gene has CDR1 SNHLY and CDR2 FYNNEI.

The CDR3 DNA reads as TGCGCCAGCAGCCAACCCGGGACAGCGAGCTATGGCTACACCTTC. Its translation is CASSQPGTASYGYTF. The chain employs TRBV4-3 and TRBJ1-2, with 7 bases identical to TRBD1. Germline V gene data show CDR1 as LGHNA and CDR2 as YSLEER. The CDR3 has 15 amino acids. Germline trimming cut 2 bases from V and 4 bases from J; bases unmatched to any gene: 7.

Many counts were recorded for this clonotype. The chain employs TRBV7-9 and TRBJ2-5; D gene uncertain. CDR3 length: 14 residues. Looked up from germline, CDR1 is SEHNR and CDR2 is FQNEAQ (reference sequence). The V end was cut by 8 bases, the J end by 0 bases, with 13 bases between. The CDR3 is CASCTTKYQETQYF. CDR3 nucleotide sequence: TGTGCCAGCTGTACCACTAAGTACCAAGAGACCCAGTACTTC.

The chain uses TRBV19 and TRBJ1-4; 7 bases map to TRBD1. This CDR3 contains 13 residues. After removal of 7 bases from V and 3 bases from J, the junction contained 2 bases not matched to a gene. Germline CDR1 and CDR2: LNHDA and SQIVND (reference sequence). In DNA form, the CDR3 reads TGTGCCAGTAAGGGGGCGGCTAATGAAAAACTGTTTTTT. Protein: CASKGAANEKLFF. The variable domain in full, with the rest retrieved from reference TRBV19 and TRBJ1-4, is DGGITQSPKYLFRKEGQNVTLSCEQNLNHDAMYWYRQDPGQGLRLIYYSQIVNDFQKGDIAEGYSVSREKKESFPLTVTSAQKNPTAFYLCASKGAANEKLFFGSGTQLSVL.

CDR3 sequence: CASSLGNWERGYNEQFF. CDR3 sequence (DNA): TGTGCCAGCAGCTTAGGCAATTGGGAGCGGGGGTACAATGAGCAGTTCTTC. The chain combines TRBV7-2 with TRBJ2-1; 8 bases map to TRBD2. The CDR3 spans 17 residues. The germline gives CDR1 SGHTA, CDR2 FQGNSA. V dropped 1 base and J dropped 4; count of bases not matched to a gene: 9.